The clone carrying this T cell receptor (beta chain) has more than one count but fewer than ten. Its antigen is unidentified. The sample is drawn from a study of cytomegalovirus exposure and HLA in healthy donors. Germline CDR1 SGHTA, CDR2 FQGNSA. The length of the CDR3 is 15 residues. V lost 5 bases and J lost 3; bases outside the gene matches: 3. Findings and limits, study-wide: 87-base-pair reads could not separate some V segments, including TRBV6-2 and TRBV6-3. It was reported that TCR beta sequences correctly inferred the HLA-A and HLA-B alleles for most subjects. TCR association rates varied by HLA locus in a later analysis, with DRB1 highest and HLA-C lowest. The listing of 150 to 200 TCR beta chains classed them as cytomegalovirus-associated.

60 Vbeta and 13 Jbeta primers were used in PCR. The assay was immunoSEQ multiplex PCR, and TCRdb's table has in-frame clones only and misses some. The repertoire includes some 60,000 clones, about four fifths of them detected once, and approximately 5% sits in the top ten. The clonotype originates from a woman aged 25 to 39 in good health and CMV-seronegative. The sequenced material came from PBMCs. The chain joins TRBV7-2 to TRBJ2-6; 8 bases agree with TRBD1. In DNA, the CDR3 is TGTGCCAGCAGCGTTACAGGGGGTGGGGCCAACGTCCTGACTTTC. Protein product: CASSVTGGGANVLTF.